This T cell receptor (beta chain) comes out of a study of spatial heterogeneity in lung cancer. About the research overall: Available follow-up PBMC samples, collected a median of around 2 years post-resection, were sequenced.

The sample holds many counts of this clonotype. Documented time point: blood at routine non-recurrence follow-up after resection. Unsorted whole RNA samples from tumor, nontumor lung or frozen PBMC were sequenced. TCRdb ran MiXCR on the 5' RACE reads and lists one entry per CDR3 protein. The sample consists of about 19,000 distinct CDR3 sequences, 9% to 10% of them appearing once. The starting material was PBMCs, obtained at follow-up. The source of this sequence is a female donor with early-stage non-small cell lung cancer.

The CDR3 region has the DNA TGTGCCAGCAGTCCAGCTAACTATGGCTACACCTTC. Residues: CASSPANYGYTF. The chain employs TRBV12-3 or TRBV12-4 and TRBJ1-2, with D unclear. V was pared by 5 bases and J by 0 bases, with 4 bases between. The CDR3 sequence is 12 residues long.